These 10 T cell receptor beta chains came from one sample sequenced in a study of beta chain features in type 1 diabetes. Findings and limits, study-wide: Type 1 diabetes patients had TCRB CDR3s that were shorter (moderately but significantly so) in all four CD4+ subsets.

Investigators reverse transcribed all isolated RNA, so they sequenced expressed TCRB transcripts. Sequenced by immunoSEQ multiplex PCR; TCRdb stores in-frame clones only, minus some. The table shows 250,000 to 300,000 clones, with approximately 15% occurring only once. No cognate antigen is known for these TCRs. Sequencing was performed on naive CD4+ T cells from blood. The receptors come from a man younger than 45 with type 1 diabetes.

This clone was detected only a few times. This rearrangement joins TRBV5-1 to TRBJ2-1, with D perhaps matching TRBD2 (6 bases). Trimming cost V 0 bases and J 9 bases, with 16 bases left between them. CDR3 size: 15 residues. Germline CDR1 and CDR2: SGHRS and YFSETQ. CDR3 sequence: CASSLAPGGDGEQFF. The CDR3, as DNA: TGCGCCAGCAGCTTGGCCCCTGGCGGGGACGGTGAGCAGTTCTTC.

This clone appeared a few times. The rearrangement joins TRBV9 to TRBJ2-4; TRBD2 aligns across 7 bases. The CDR3 extends over 15 amino acids. Trimming took 6 bases from V and 0 from J; bases not matched to a gene: 6. CDR1 and CDR2 (germline): SGDLS, YYNGEE. The CDR3, as DNA: TGTGCCAGCAAGGAGCGGGGAGTAGCCAAAAACATTCAGTACTTC. Encoded protein: CASKERGVAKNIQYF. Filled out from reference TRBV9 and TRBJ2-4, the complete variable domain reads DSGVTQTPKHLITATGQRVTLRCSPRSGDLSVYWYQQSLDQGLQFLIQYYNGEERAKGNILERFSAQQFPDLHSELNLSSLELGDSALYFCASKERGVAKNIQYFGAGTRLSVL.

This clone occurred a few times. The chain uses TRBV27 and TRBJ1-2, with a weak D call TRBD1 (6 bases). V shed 5 bases and J shed 4 bases, with 14 bases lying between them. This CDR3 comprises 14 residues. CDR1 is MNHEY and CDR2 is SMNVEV in the germline V gene (reference sequence). CDR3 sequence reads: CASSPIRGPYGYTF. Written as DNA, the CDR3 is TGTGCCAGCAGTCCTATCAGGGGACCCTATGGCTACACCTTC.

This chain uses TRBV7-8 with TRBJ2-3; 7 bases agree with TRBD2. This CDR3 contains 16 residues. CDR1 and CDR2 (germline): SGHVS, FQNEAQ. V gave up 5 bases and J gave up 6 bases; unmatched junction bases: 14. CDR3 nucleotides: TGTGCCAGCAGCGCGGCCGCCGGCAGCGGGATCGATACGCAGTATTTT. Amino acids: CASSAAAGSGIDTQYF. The whole variable domain, remainder taken from reference TRBV7-8 and TRBJ2-3, is GAGVSQSPRYKVAKRGQDVALRCDPISGHVSLFWYQQALGQGPEFLTYFQNEAQLDKSGLPSDRFFAERPEGSVSTLKIQRTQQEDSAVYLCASSAAAGSGIDTQYFGPGTRLTVL.

The V gene is TRBV9, the J gene TRBJ1-4, with 8 bases lining up with TRBD1. The CDR3 contains 14 residues. Germline CDR1 and CDR2: SGDLS and YYNGEE. The trim removed 3 bases at V and 7 bases at J, leaving 5 bases unmatched. CDR3 loop: CASSDSTGGEKLFF. CDR3 coding DNA: TGTGCCAGCAGCGATAGCACAGGGGGTGAAAAACTGTTTTTT.

V gene TRBV7-6 combines with J gene TRBJ2-3; 12 nucleotides line up with TRBD2. Trimming at V came to 5 bases and at J to 7 bases, leaving 10 bases not matched to a gene. The CDR3 is 16 residues long. CDR1 is SGHVS and CDR2 is FNYEAQ in the germline V gene. CDR3: CASSQGLAGPTYTQYF. In nucleotides, the CDR3 is TGTGCCAGCAGCCAAGGACTAGCGGGACCCACGTATACGCAGTATTTT.

This clone was detected only a few times. J is TRBJ2-1 and V is TRBV7-3; 9 bases map to TRBD2. Germline-derived CDR1 and CDR2 are SGHTA and FQGTGA. J was trimmed by 2 bases and V by 4 bases; bases with no gene match: 6. There are 16 residues in the CDR3. CDR3 residues: CASSSGGLAAYNEQFF. The CDR3 nucleotides read TGTGCCAGCAGCTCGGGGGGACTAGCAGCCTACAATGAGCAGTTCTTC.

The rearrangement links TRBV11-2 to TRBJ2-3; 9 nucleotides match TRBD2. This CDR3 spans 15 amino acids. V dropped 3 bases and J dropped 2; count of bases not matched to a gene: 3. In germline, CDR1 is SGHAT, CDR2 FQNNGV. CDR3 nucleotides: TGTGCCAGCAGCTTTACTAGCGGGTTCACAGATACGCAGTATTTT. Its translation is CASSFTSGFTDTQYF.

The chain recombines TRBV7-2 with TRBJ2-5; a possible D gene is TRBD2 (5 bases). Germline V gene lookup returns CDR1 SGHTA and CDR2 FQGNSA. The CDR3 totals 16 residues. The V end lost 4 bases, the J end lost 4 bases, and 19 bases lay between the germline ends. The CDR3, as DNA: TGTGCCAGCAGCTCCAAGTCGGAGGAGAAAAGAGAGACCCAGTACTTC. This codes for CASSSKSEEKRETQYF. Complete variable domain (other parts from reference TRBV7-2 and TRBJ2-5): GAGVSQSPSNKVTEKGKDVELRCDPISGHTALYWYRQSLGQGLEFLIYFQGNSAPDKSGLPSDRFSAERTGGSVSTLTIQRTQQEDSAVYLCASSSKSEEKRETQYFGPGTRLLVL.

The genes are TRBV5-1 and TRBJ2-1, with 7 positions matching TRBD2. The V gene end was trimmed by 7 bases and the J gene end by 7 bases; junction bases not matched to a gene: 2. CDR3 length: 11 residues. Looked up from germline, CDR1 is SGHRS and CDR2 is YFSETQ. The CDR3 protein is CASDGGNEQFF. The CDR3 DNA reads TGCGCCAGCGACGGGGGGAATGAGCAGTTCTTC.